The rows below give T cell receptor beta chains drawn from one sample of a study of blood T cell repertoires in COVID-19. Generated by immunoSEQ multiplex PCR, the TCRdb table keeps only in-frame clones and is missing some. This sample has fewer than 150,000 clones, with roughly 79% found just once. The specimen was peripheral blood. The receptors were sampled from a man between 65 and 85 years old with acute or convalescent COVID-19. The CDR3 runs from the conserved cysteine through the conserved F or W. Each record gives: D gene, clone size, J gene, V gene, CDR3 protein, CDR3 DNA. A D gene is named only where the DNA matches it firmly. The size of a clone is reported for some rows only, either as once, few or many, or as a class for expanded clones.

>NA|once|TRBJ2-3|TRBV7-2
CASSSFNTDTQYF
TGTGCCAGCAGCTCCTTTAACACAGATACGCAGTATTTT
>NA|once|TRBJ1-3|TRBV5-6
CASRRIGLSGNTIYF
TGTGCCAGCAGACGAATTGGCCTCTCTGGAAACACCATATATTTT
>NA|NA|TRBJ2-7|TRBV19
CASSIQRHYEQYF
TGTGCCAGTAGTATACAGAGGCACTACGAGCAGTACTTC
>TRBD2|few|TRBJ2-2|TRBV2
CASRDGLAGGLRELFF
TGTGCCAGCAGGGATGGACTAGCGGGGGGCCTCAGGGAGCTGTTTTTT
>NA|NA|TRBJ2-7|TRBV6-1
CASSEMRGSYEQYF
TGTGCCAGCAGTGAAATGCGAGGGTCCTACGAGCAGTACTTC
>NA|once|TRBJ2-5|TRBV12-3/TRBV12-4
CASTFTRETQYF
TGTGCCAGCACCTTCACTCGTGAGACCCAGTACTTC
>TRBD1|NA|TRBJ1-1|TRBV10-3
CAIKGQVYAEAFF
TGTGCCATCAAAGGACAGGTTTATGCTGAAGCTTTCTTT
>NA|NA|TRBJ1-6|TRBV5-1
CASSSDSPDFNNSPLHF
TGCGCCAGCAGCTCGGACAGCCCTGATTTTAATAATTCACCCCTCCACTTT
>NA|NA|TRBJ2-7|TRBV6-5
CASSYRQSYEQYF
TGTGCCAGCAGTTACAGACAGTCCTACGAGCAGTACTTC
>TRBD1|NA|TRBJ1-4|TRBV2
CASSERTGGTEKLFF
TGTGCCAGCAGTGAGAGGACAGGGGGCACTGAAAAACTGTTTTTT
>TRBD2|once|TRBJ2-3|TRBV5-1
CASKLAGAEDTQYF
TGCGCCTCCAAACTAGCGGGGGCGGAAGATACGCAGTATTTT
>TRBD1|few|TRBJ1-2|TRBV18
CASSPGDRDGYTF
TGTGCCAGCTCACCAGGGGACAGGGACGGCTACACCTTC
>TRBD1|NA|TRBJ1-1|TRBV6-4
CASSDPGGSGTEAFF
TGTGCCAGCAGTGACCCAGGGGGATCGGGCACTGAAGCTTTCTTT
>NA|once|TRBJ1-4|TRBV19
CASSTQGRVEKLFF
TGTGCCAGTAGTACGCAGGGGAGGGTTGAAAAACTGTTTTTT
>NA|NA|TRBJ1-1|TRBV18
CASSPGITGNTEAFF
TGTGCCAGCTCACCTGGCATTACGGGGAACACTGAAGCTTTCTTT
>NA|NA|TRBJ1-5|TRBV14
CASSTGEQPQHF
TGTGCCAGCAGCACGGGGGAACAGCCCCAGCATTTT
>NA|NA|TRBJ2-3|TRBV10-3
CAISESFTDTQYF
TGTGCCATCAGTGAGTCCTTCACAGATACGCAGTATTTT
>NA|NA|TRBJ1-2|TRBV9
CASGGPDYGYTF
TGTGCCTCCGGGGGACCAGACTATGGCTACACCTTC
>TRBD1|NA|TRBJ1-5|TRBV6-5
CASRMGQGSQPQHF
TGTGCCAGCAGGATGGGACAGGGGTCTCAGCCCCAGCATTTT
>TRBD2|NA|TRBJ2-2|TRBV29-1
CSVEPSGGPTGELFF
TGCAGCGTTGAACCTAGCGGGGGCCCCACCGGGGAGCTGTTTTTT
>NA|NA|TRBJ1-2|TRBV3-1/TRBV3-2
CASSQDPGGPIEGYTF
TGTGCCAGCAGCCAAGACCCCGGGGGTCCCATTGAGGGCTACACCTTC